This T cell receptor (beta chain) was captured by sequencing in a study of control samples from healthy donors and cancer patients (dated by TCRdb to 2019 to 2021). The trim is 2 bases for V and 6 bases for J, with a gap of 11 bases between the germline ends. Including the terminal cysteine and phenylalanine, the CDR3 comprises 13 residues. Only CDR3 DNA remains: 39 bases, in frame from the first base. The germline V gene (reference sequence) provides CDR1 SGHAT and CDR2 FQDESV. Regarding this clone: The antigen it recognizes is unknown. Base qualities are not provided; no much larger clone lies one nucleotide away.

The library was obtained by the immunoSEQ multiplex PCR assay. What TCRdb holds here is the immuneACCESS table cut down to in-frame rearrangements. Part of the clones is not present; checked against another copy, under half of the missing clones reflect an unresolved V gene, and the others are unexplained. Counted in this sample were about 130,000 clones; over 85% of them appeared once. The leading ten clones occupy approximately 6% of the sample. Sequencing was done on a sample of blood. The sequence was collected from a man between 18 and 35 years old in good health. The V and J genes are TRBV11-1 and TRBJ2-7; a weak D assignment points to TRBD1 (5 bases agree). The DNA sequence is as follows: TGTGCCAGCAGCTTAAATCGTAGGGGCGAGCAGTACTTC. It translates as CASSLNRRGEQYF.